Below, 6 T cell receptor beta chains from the same sample are listed, as sequenced in a study of CD8+ T cells in alopecia areata. Following extraction, RNA underwent reverse transcription to cDNA, which served as the sequencing template. Method: immunoSEQ multiplex PCR; TCRdb's copy keeps in-frame clones and lacks some. Found here are 150,000 to 200,000 clones, approximately 57% of them singletons; the top ten hold around 0.92%. The treatment is: oral pan-JAK inhibitor, 5-10 mg twice daily. The sample in question was CD4+ T cells sorted from blood, obtained at week 24, from a patient treated with tofacitinib. The receptors derive from a human donor with alopecia areata.

V is TRBV15 and J is TRBJ2-2; 8 bases match TRBD1. This CDR3 is built from 17 residues. V was clipped by 0 bases and J by 2 bases; unmatched bases: 5. CDR1 is LNHNV, CDR2 YYDKDF, per germline (reference sequence). CDR3 DNA: TGTGCCACCAGCAGAGAATTTACAGGGGGTAACACCGGGGAGCTGTTTTTT. This translates into CATSREFTGGNTGELFF.

The V call is TRBV7-9, the J call TRBJ2-7; the D gene could be TRBD1 or TRBD2 (5 bases each). V gave up 6 bases and J gave up 0 bases, with 12 bases separating them. Germline loops: CDR1 SEHNR, CDR2 FQNEAQ (reference sequence). CDR3 length: 14 residues. This CDR3 is CASRDNGGSYEQYF. CDR3 DNA: TGTGCCAGCAGGGACAATGGGGGCTCCTACGAGCAGTACTTC.

This CDR3 is CSVHQGTNYGYTF. The CDR3 DNA is TGCAGCGTTCACCAGGGGACTAACTATGGCTACACCTTC. The chain has TRBV29-1 and TRBJ1-2; the D gene is possibly TRBD1 (6 bases). Germline V gene sequence: CDR1 SQVTM, CDR2 ANQGSEA. The CDR3 contains 13 residues. V lost 5 bases, J lost 0 bases, and 10 bases lay in between. Together with reference TRBV29-1 and TRBJ1-2, the CDR3 gives the full variable domain: SAVISQKPSRDICQRGTSLTIQCQVDSQVTMMFWYRQQPGQSLTLIATANQGSEATYESGFVIDKFPISRPNLTFSTLTVSNMSPEDSSIYLCSVHQGTNYGYTFGSGTRLTVV.

The chain is built from TRBV29-1 and TRBJ1-1; no definite D call. V was trimmed by 4 bases and J by 5 bases, leaving 11 bases between them. This CDR3 contains 12 residues. From germline, CDR1 is SQVTM and CDR2 ANQGSEA. The CDR3 DNA reads as TGCAGCGTTGCGGGCAGTAGGACTGAAGCTTTCTTT. This gives the protein CSVAGSRTEAFF.

This sequence joins TRBV29-1 and TRBJ2-7; maybe TRBD1 (6 bases). Germline values: CDR1 SQVTM, CDR2 ANQGSEA. Trimming removed 4 bases at V and 3 bases at J, with 16 bases between. The CDR3 covers 14 residues. The CDR3 sequence: CSVGPRAGDYEQYF. The CDR3 DNA sequence: TGCAGCGTTGGACCACGGGCAGGGGACTACGAGCAGTACTTC.

V usage is TRBV30 and J usage is TRBJ1-5, with TRBD1 identical over 7 bases. The CDR3 spans 13 residues. With V trimmed by 5 bases and J by 3 bases, 4 bases remained unmatched. Germline values: CDR1 GTSNPN, CDR2 SVGIG (reference sequence). CDR3 protein: CAWAGTDNQPQHF. Written as DNA, the CDR3 is TGTGCCTGGGCCGGGACAGACAATCAGCCCCAGCATTTT. Drawing the rest from reference TRBV30 and TRBJ1-5, the complete variable domain is SQTIHQWPATLVQPVGSPLSLECTVEGTSNPNLYWYRQAAGRGLQLLFYSVGIGQISSEVPQNLSASRPQDRQFILSSKKLLLSDSGFYLCAWAGTDNQPQHFGDGTRLSIL.